Listed below are T cell receptor beta chains from one sample, sequenced in a study of T-cell memory formation after mild COVID-19. One entry per CDR3 protein, called by TCRdb with MiXCR from the 5' RACE reads. The sample consists of fewer than 600,000 distinct CDR3 sequences, about 22% of them appearing once. Sequencing input: PBMCs or a T cell subset sorted from them (not recorded which). All receptors come from an adult woman who had mild COVID-19 (a few samples of this study predate the infection). Cell type and time point are not known. CDR3s include the opening cysteine and the closing phenylalanine or tryptophan. The D gene is left open where the match is weak. Rows give clone size only sometimes, using once, few, many, or a class for an expanded clone.

D,V,length,size,J,DNA,CDR3
TRBD2,TRBV30,11,-,TRBJ2-3,TGTGCCTGGGGACTAGCAGATACGCAGTATTTT,CAWGLADTQYF
-,TRBV7-9,14,-,TRBJ2-3,TGTGCCAGCAGCCCGAGCATTAGCACAGATACGCAGTATTTT,CASSPSISTDTQYF
TRBD2,TRBV5-1,17,-,TRBJ2-1,TGCGCCAGCAGCGGGGGACTAGCGGGAGTTTTAGGTGGTGAGCAGTTCTTC,CASSGGLAGVLGGEQFF
TRBD1,TRBV6-5,17,-,TRBJ2-1,TGTGCCAGCAGTTACTCGAGGGCCGGGACAGGGGGCCTTGAGCAGTTCTTC,CASSYSRAGTGGLEQFF
-,TRBV4-3,14,few,TRBJ2-7,TGCGCCAGCAGCCAAGATAGCTATTCCTACGAGCAGTACTTC,CASSQDSYSYEQYF
-,TRBV12-3/TRBV12-4,20,-,TRBJ1-1,TGTGCCAGCGCCCGGGTCGACTCGGGGACACAGAACGTCTGGGACACTGAAGCTTTCTTT,CASARVDSGTQNVWDTEAFF
-,TRBV6-1,14,-,TRBJ1-1,TGTGCCAGCAGTGAAGCGGACTATCGGACTGAAGCTTTCTTT,CASSEADYRTEAFF
-,TRBV11-3,15,-,TRBJ2-1,TGTGCCAGCAGCTCCGCGGGGGCCTTGACCAATGAGCAGTTCTTC,CASSSAGALTNEQFF
-,TRBV13,14,-,TRBJ2-7,TGTGCAAGCAGCCCCGGGGATCAGAGGCACGAGCAGTACTTC,CASSPGDQRHEQYF
TRBD1,TRBV6-5,16,-,TRBJ2-7,TGTGCCAGCAGTTCCTCAGAGGGACAGGGGTGGGCCGAGCAGTACTTC,CASSSSEGQGWAEQYF
-,TRBV9,15,-,TRBJ1-3,TGTGCCAGCAGCGTAGACGGGACCTCTGGAAACACCATATATTTT,CASSVDGTSGNTIYF
TRBD2,TRBV4-3,15,-,TRBJ2-2,TGCGCCAGCAGCCAGAGCGGGGCGAACACCGGGGAGCTGTTTTTT,CASSQSGANTGELFF
-,TRBV4-3,13,few,TRBJ2-7,TGCGCCAGCAGCCAAGATTTCGACTACGAGCAGTACTTC,CASSQDFDYEQYF